This T cell receptor (beta chain) was recorded in a study of T cell repertoires in ileal Crohn's disease. Findings and limits, study-wide: Active smokers at surgery had more clonal expansions than non-smokers.

Remarks on this clone: Antigen unknown.

Some clones are missing from TCRdb's copy, which holds only in-frame ones; the method was immunoSEQ multiplex PCR. The table shows more than 11,000 clones, with around 80% occurring only once. Per the germline V gene, CDR1 is SGHRS and CDR2 is YFSETQ. The CDR3 has 15 residues. The V end was cut by 0 bases, the J end by 6 bases, with 14 bases between. Sample: ileal tissue. The chain couples TRBV5-1 to TRBJ2-3; D call uncertain. The clonotype originates from an adult with Crohn's disease. The CDR3: CASSLDRPSGDTQYF. DNA of the CDR3: TGCGCCAGCAGCTTGGATCGGCCATCCGGGGATACGCAGTATTTT.